This paragraph covers one T cell receptor (beta chain) sequence. The antigen is not known. This sample is drawn from a study of shared clonotypes between healthy human individuals. Study in general: Donors were a couple of women and a few men aged 18 to 49. Donors had three CD4 naive, three CD4 memory, two CD8 naive and one CD8 memory plate apiece.

The table came from immunoSEQ multiplex PCR; TCRdb's copy has only in-frame clones and leaves some out. The data contain under 350,000 clones, about nine tenths of them singletons. CDR1 and CDR2 from the germline V gene are SGDLS and YYNGEE. The ends lost 4 bases at V and 0 bases at J; junction bases unmatched: 9. This CDR3 comprises 17 residues. Study observations and caveats: The study found about 5% of naive CD4 clonotypes shared across several donors.

HIV-negative, healthy adults without recent acute infections or vaccinations were the donors. Sample: memory CD8+ T cells sorted from blood. This sample's subset: CD45RO+ cells pooled with CCR7-negative TemRA cells. This TCR was recovered from a young man in good health. This chain connects TRBV9 to TRBJ2-4; 8 nucleotides match TRBD2. CDR3 bases: TGTGCCAGCAGCCCGGGAGGGGACATCTTAGCCAAAAACATTCAGTACTTC. Translation: CASSPGGDILAKNIQYF.